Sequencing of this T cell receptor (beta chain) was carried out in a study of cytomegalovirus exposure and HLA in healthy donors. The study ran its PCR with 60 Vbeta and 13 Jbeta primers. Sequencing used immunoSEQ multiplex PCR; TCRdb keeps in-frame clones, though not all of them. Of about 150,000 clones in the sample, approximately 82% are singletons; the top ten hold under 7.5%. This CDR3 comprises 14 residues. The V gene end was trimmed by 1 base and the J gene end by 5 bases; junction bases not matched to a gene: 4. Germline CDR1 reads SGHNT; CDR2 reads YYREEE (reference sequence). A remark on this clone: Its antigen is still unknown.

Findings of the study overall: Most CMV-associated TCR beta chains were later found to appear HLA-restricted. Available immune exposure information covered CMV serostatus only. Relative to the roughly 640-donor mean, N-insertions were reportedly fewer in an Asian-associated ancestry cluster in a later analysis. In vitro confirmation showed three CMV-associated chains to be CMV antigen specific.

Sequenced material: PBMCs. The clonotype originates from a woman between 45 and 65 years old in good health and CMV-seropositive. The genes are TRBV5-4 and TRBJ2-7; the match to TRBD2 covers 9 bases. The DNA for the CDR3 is TGTGCCAGCAGCTTGTCCCTAGCGGGGCACGAGCAGTACTTC. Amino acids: CASSLSLAGHEQYF. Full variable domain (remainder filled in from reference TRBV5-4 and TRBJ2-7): ETGVTQSPTHLIKTRGQQVTLRCSSQSGHNTVSWYQQALGQGPQFIFQYYREEENGRGNFPPRFSGLQFPNYSSELNVNALELDDSALYLCASSLSLAGHEQYFGPGTRLTVT.